This T cell receptor (beta chain) is from a study of T cell repertoires in cytomegalovirus infection. Study at large: Public TCR beta signatures indicated both CMV infection and matching HLA type. Study conclusions and caveats: Cumulative frequency (of public TCR beta family members) identified carriers of CMV plus the relevant HLA. Ex vivo, HLA-C-restricted CMV-specific TCR beta clonotypes prevailed over the rest of the response.

Germline V gene data show CDR1 as SGHAT and CDR2 as FQNNGV. The ends lost 5 bases at V and 5 bases at J; junction bases unmatched: 8. The CDR3 runs to 16 residues. TCRdb redid the calling of the reads with MiXCR, one entry per CDR3 protein. The sample has 200,000 or so distinct CDR3 sequences, 28% seen once. This clonotype was seen many times. Its antigen is not identified. This TCR derives from a human donor in good health (CMV status not recorded). Some clones in this sample may be carry-over from other donors' samples. V usage is TRBV11-2 and J usage is TRBJ2-5; 13 bases match TRBD2. Sample: PBMCs. CDR3 in DNA: TGTGCCAGCAGCCTCGGACTAGCGGGGGCCCCGGAGACCCAGTACTTC. This encodes CASSLGLAGAPETQYF.